Presented here are 21 T cell receptor beta chains from one specimen sequenced in a study of graft-versus-host responses after intestinal transplantation. Sequencing was performed with immunoSEQ multiplex PCR; in TCRdb, only in-frame clones are kept and a portion is missing. This sample has more than 55,000 clones, with roughly 90% found just once. Sequences were derived from PBMCs, sampled 26 days after transplant. The receptors were sampled from a human patient who received an intestinal transplant, so some T cells may come from the graft donor.

This chain uses TRBV19 with TRBJ2-1; perhaps TRBD1 as D (6 bases). The CDR3 spans 15 residues. Germline V gene data show CDR1 as LNHDA and CDR2 as SQIVND (reference sequence). The V gene lost 5 bases and the J gene lost 2 bases, with 13 bases spanning the gap. The DNA for the CDR3 is TGTGCCAGTAGTTCGACGGACAGTCCCTACAATGAGCAGTTCTTC. Residues: CASSSTDSPYNEQFF.

This chain joins TRBV28 and TRBJ2-5; D is uncertain. CDR1 is MDHEN, CDR2 SYDVKM, per germline. V lost 2 bases and J lost 0, with 7 bases in between. The CDR3 consists of 14 residues. CDR3 bases: TGTGCCAGCAGTTTAGGGCCTAACCAAGAGACCCAGTACTTC. Translation gives CASSLGPNQETQYF.

The V gene is TRBV19, the J gene TRBJ2-5, with 8 bases aligning to TRBD2. The CDR3 spans 13 residues. V lost 5 bases and J lost 4; bases outside the gene matches: 3. Germline V lookup: CDR1 LNHDA, CDR2 SQIVND (reference sequence). CDR3 loop: CASSPAGGETQYF. DNA for the CDR3: TGTGCCAGTAGTCCCGCGGGAGGAGAGACCCAGTACTTC.

The chain carries TRBV7-9 and TRBJ1-2; possible D gene TRBD1, 6 bases. Germline V gives CDR1 SEHNR, CDR2 FQNEAQ (reference sequence). The V end lost 5 bases, the J end lost 0 bases, and 13 bases lay between the germline ends. The CDR3 has 15 amino acids. The CDR3 coding sequence is TGTGCCAGCAGCCCCTCCGGGACACCTAACTATGGCTACACCTTC. This gives the protein CASSPSGTPNYGYTF.

The V gene is TRBV5-1, the J gene TRBJ1-3; a weak D match, TRBD1 (6 bases). The length of the CDR3 is 16 residues. The germline V and J ends were trimmed by 0 bases and 4 bases, with 14 bases remaining between them. Germline CDR1 SGHRS, CDR2 YFSETQ. CDR3 region: CASSLAKGGTGNTIYF. CDR3 nucleotide sequence: TGCGCCAGCAGCTTGGCCAAGGGGGGGACCGGAAACACCATATATTTT.

The gene calls are TRBV27 and TRBJ1-2, with TRBD1 matching 8 bases. The CDR3 sequence is 13 residues long. The J segment lost 4 bases and the V segment lost 2 bases, leaving 0 bases of the junction unmatched. CDR1 is MNHEY, CDR2 SMNVEV, per germline (reference sequence). Written as DNA, the CDR3 is TGTGCCAGCAGTTTAGGACAGGGCTATGGCTACACCTTC. As protein: CASSLGQGYGYTF.

The gene calls are TRBV23-1 and TRBJ2-7; maybe TRBD1 (5 bases). TRBV23-1 is an ORF, with its function uncertain. This CDR3 has 13 amino acids. Trimming shortened V by 9 bases and J by 3 bases, and 15 bases separated the two germline ends. CDR3: CASRGAGLYEQYV. The CDR3 DNA is TGCGCCAGTAGGGGTGCTGGGCTCTACGAGCAGTACGTC.

The chain employs TRBV7-9 and TRBJ1-1; 7 bases match TRBD1. From germline, CDR1 is SEHNR and CDR2 FQNEAQ (reference sequence). With 6 bases clipped from V and 1 base from J, the junction kept 8 bases outside the gene matches. CDR3 length equals 15 residues. The CDR3 nucleotides are TGTGCCAGCAGGAGACTAGGGGGCAAGAACACTGAAGCTTTCTTT. Its translation is CASRRLGGKNTEAFF.

The chain uses TRBV6-5 and TRBJ2-1; 8 nucleotides agree with TRBD2. Germline-derived CDR1 and CDR2 are MNHEY and SVGAGI. This CDR3 contains 15 residues. The trim removed 0 bases at V and 6 bases at J, leaving 4 bases unmatched. CDR3 coding DNA: TGTGCCAGCAGTTACTCGGGGCTAGCGGGCAATGAGCAGTTCTTC. Amino acid sequence: CASSYSGLAGNEQFF.

The chain joins TRBV2 to TRBJ2-1; 9 bases match TRBD2. The junction had 9 bases not matched to a gene; V was cut back by 11 bases and J by 1 base. This CDR3 is built from 15 residues. Germline loops: CDR1 SNHLY, CDR2 FYNNEI. Written as DNA, the CDR3 is TGTGCCGTGCGGGGGGGGAGTGATTCCTACAATGAGCAGTTCTTC. It yields the protein CAVRGGSDSYNEQFF.

This chain connects TRBV7-9 to TRBJ2-5, with D possibly being TRBD2 (5 bases). Trimming took 5 bases from V and 2 from J, leaving 9 bases between them. Germline lookup yields CDR1 SEHNR and CDR2 FQNEAQ (reference sequence). CDR3 length: 13 residues. The CDR3 protein is CASSPPGQETQYF. For the CDR3, the DNA is TGTGCCAGCAGCCCCCCGGGACAAGAGACCCAGTACTTC.

Note on this clone: The sample carries other DNA sequences with the same CDR3. DNA of the CDR3: TGCGCCAGCAGCTTGGGGGCGGGGAACACTGAAGCTTTCTTT. Translation gives CASSLGAGNTEAFF. The V and J genes are TRBV5-1 and TRBJ1-1; D gene uncertain. CDR1 is SGHRS and CDR2 is YFSETQ in the germline V gene. The CDR3 has 14 residues. V shed 0 bases and J shed 1 base, with 7 bases lying between them. Full variable domain (outside the CDR3, taken from reference TRBV5-1 and TRBJ1-1): KAGVTQTPRYLIKTRGQQVTLSCSPISGHRSVSWYQQTPGQGLQFLFEYFSETQRNKGNFPGRFSGRQFSNSRSEMNVSTLELGDSALYLCASSLGAGNTEAFFGQGTRLTVV.

V gene TRBV27 combines with J gene TRBJ2-7, with 7 nucleotides matching TRBD1. The junction had 13 bases not matched to a gene; V was cut back by 5 bases and J by 6 bases. Germline V gene sequence: CDR1 MNHEY, CDR2 SMNVEV (reference sequence). The CDR3 is 15 residues long. CDR3 bases: TGTGCCAGCAGTCCACCTACAGGGGTGAAGAGCGAGCAGTACTTC. This sequence encodes CASSPPTGVKSEQYF.

V usage is TRBV19 and J usage is TRBJ1-1; tentatively, D is TRBD1 (6 bases). V was shortened by 10 bases and J by 3 bases, with 15 bases between the two germline ends. Germline assignment: CDR1 LNHDA and CDR2 SQIVND (reference sequence). This CDR3 has 13 amino acids. This chain's CDR3 is CATARGAYTEAFF. The CDR3 DNA reads TGTGCCACGGCCCGGGGGGCGTACACTGAAGCTTTCTTT. Variable domain in full (rest from reference TRBV19 and TRBJ1-1): DGGITQSPKYLFRKEGQNVTLSCEQNLNHDAMYWYRQDPGQGLRLIYYSQIVNDFQKGDIAEGYSVSREKKESFPLTVTSAQKNPTAFYLCATARGAYTEAFFGQGTRLTVV.

The genes are TRBV6-5 and TRBJ1-1; D remains unclear. The length of the CDR3 is 12 residues. Trimming removed 6 bases from V and 1 base from J, with 6 bases in between. Germline V gene data show CDR1 as MNHEY and CDR2 as SVGAGI. For the CDR3, the DNA is TGTGCCAGCAGCCCCAGGAACACTGAAGCTTTCTTT. Its protein product is CASSPRNTEAFF.

This sequence joins TRBV7-6 and TRBJ2-3, with TRBD1 matching 8 bases. Trimming took 1 base from V and 6 from J; bases not matched to a gene: 3. Germline V CDR1 and CDR2: SGHVS, FNYEAQ. CDR3 length equals 14 residues. CDR3 coding DNA: TGTGCCAGCAGCTTAGGGACAGGGTTTGATACGCAGTATTTT. This encodes CASSLGTGFDTQYF.

The count of this clone is one. V is TRBV7-9 and J is TRBJ1-6, with D unclear. V was clipped by 5 bases and J by 9 bases, with 17 bases between them. There are 15 residues in the CDR3. Germline V gene data show CDR1 as SEHNR and CDR2 as FQNEAQ (reference sequence). CDR3 coding DNA: TGTGCCAGCAGCCCCCCGGACGGGAGTAGTTCACCCCTCCACTTT. This codes for CASSPPDGSSSPLHF.

In this sample, this clone turned up once. This chain uses TRBV5-1 with TRBJ2-1; TRBD2 matches 8 bases. From germline, CDR1 is SGHRS and CDR2 YFSETQ. V lost 1 base and J lost 5; bases outside the gene matches: 5. The CDR3 is 15 residues long. The CDR3 bases are TGCGCCAGCAGCTTGCAGGGACTAGTCCACAATGAGCAGTTCTTC. It yields the protein CASSLQGLVHNEQFF.

This clone was seen a single time. The chain combines TRBV19 with TRBJ1-1; 7 bases match TRBD1. This CDR3 region has 14 residues. The V and J ends lost 3 bases and 2 bases, in that order; junction bases with no gene match: 3. Germline V gene lookup returns CDR1 LNHDA and CDR2 SQIVND (reference sequence). CDR3 protein: CASSIGQANTEAFF. The DNA for the CDR3 is TGTGCCAGTAGTATTGGACAGGCCAACACTGAAGCTTTCTTT.

The gene calls are TRBV28 and TRBJ2-3; D remains unclear. With 3 bases removed from V and 1 base from J, the gap between germline ends came to 8 bases. The germline gives CDR1 MDHEN, CDR2 SYDVKM. The CDR3 totals 14 residues. The CDR3 region has the DNA TGTGCCAGCAGTTTTAAGCAGGGCACAGATACGCAGTATTTT. It encodes CASSFKQGTDTQYF.

The gene calls are TRBV5-4 and TRBJ2-1, with TRBD1 matching 9 bases. The CDR3 is 19 amino acids. The V gene end was trimmed by 2 bases and the J gene end by 3 bases; junction bases not matched to a gene: 15. In germline, CDR1 is SGHNT, CDR2 YYREEE (reference sequence). CDR3 region: CASSLPPGQGLLRYNEQFF. DNA for the CDR3: TGTGCCAGCAGCTTACCTCCGGGACAGGGACTACTACGCTACAATGAGCAGTTCTTC.